Included here is one T cell receptor beta chain sequence, with context. This clone was picked up one time. Its antigen has not been determined. Base qualities are not provided; no much larger clone lies one nucleotide away. The data stem from a study of cytomegalovirus exposure and HLA in healthy donors listed by TCRdb under 2017. Context from the whole study: An earlier analysis of approximately 640 of the donors reported more than 250 Gb of sequence data and around 120 million unique TCR beta sequences from about 179 million T cells. Roughly 300 gigabases of sequencing data and 70 million to 95 million unique TCR sequences made up an early release that covered about 640 HLA-typed donors. The genetic ancestry cluster associated with self-reported Caucasian donors included roughly four fifths of the approximately 410 genotyped donors. The study was designed to test whether signatures of past pathogen exposure could be identified by cataloging public T cell receptors. Using immunosequencing, the study profiled T cell repertoires from 666 subjects and related those repertoires to cytomegalovirus serostatus. A separate validation cohort of more than 100 different subjects was used in addition to the roughly 640-subject first cohort. To predict cytomegalovirus infection status, the study combined high-throughput TCR immunosequencing, statistical association of individual TCRs with disease status, and machine learning. A later analysis re-analyzed previously published TCR beta repertoires from roughly 630 donors and added high-resolution HLA genotyping to study TCR occurrence patterns. In the later analysis, no new phenotypic data were used to find candidate immune exposures; instead, reliance was placed on TCR beta sequences and their occurrence across donors. In an earlier analysis of around 540 of the donors, high-throughput TCR beta sequencing was used to judge whether each TCR beta V gene segment behaved as functional or pseudogenic. Alongside the repertoire data, information on donor age, sex, ethnicity and CMV serostatus was compiled. In a later genetic analysis, genome-wide SNP genotypes for about 55% of the roughly 670 donors were used, and that subset was treated as a discovery cohort. All discovery cohort repertoires had been generated using a single sequencing platform. Class I and class II HLA loci were covered by the typing at four-digit resolution. The number of donors typed differed by locus, with about 629-640 for A, B, C, DRB1 and DQB1, 522 for DQA1, about 610 for DPA1, and 450 to 480 for DPB1. Because of strong linkage in the cohort, roughly five DR-DQ haplotypes were treated as single units for association and clustering. Among around 400 genotyped donors of the cohort, an average of roughly 240,000 unique TCR beta nucleotide sequences were sequenced per donor, around 20% of them non-productive.

The cohort comprised around 700 healthy bone marrow donors. All cohort members were sampled while nominally healthy, although unrecorded immune exposures were likely present. The donor tested CMV seronegative, placing the donor among the 300 to 400 seronegative members of the cohort. Every donor gave a peripheral blood sample, and the peripheral blood mononuclear cells from that sample were used for TCR beta sequencing. Genomic DNA extraction from the blood cell samples was performed with the Qiagen DNeasy Blood Extraction Kit. Beyond this particular receptor, the publication reports: According to a later analysis, TCR association rates differed among HLA loci, with DRB1 alleles showing the most associated TCRs and HLA-C alleles showing the fewest. In a later analysis, HLA-associated TCR beta chains were found to be more clonally expanded and to have lower generation probabilities than equally common non-associated chains. A cluster of highly shared sequence variants was judged likely to represent a technical artifact of the sequencing pipeline. The earlier analysis of 587 of the donors excluded over 15 rarely observed V segments, including chromosome 9 orphons, because counts were too low. V-gene and J-gene trimming of TCR beta chains was associated with a missense DCLRE1C variant in a later genetic analysis, and the association was replicated in an independent cohort. In vitro tests confirmed that a few of the cytomegalovirus-associated TCR beta chains recognize cytomegalovirus antigens. The 87-base-pair reads could not distinguish some IMGT-functional V segments, including TRBV6-2 and TRBV6-3, so those segments were excluded. In a later analysis, several top co-occurrence clusters were reported to appear linked to parvovirus B19, influenza, CMV and Epstein-Barr virus. Specific HLA alleles were associated with 15,000 to 20,000 TCR beta sequences at a false discovery rate of 0.05 in a later analysis. In a later genetic analysis, fewer N-insertions in productive TCRs were reported among donors in an Asian-associated ancestry cluster than the approximately 630-donor mean. Because HLA typing was unavailable for some donors at each locus, only the typed subset was used in association tests. Broadly in line with IMGT annotations, most TCR beta V segments showed up in productive rearrangements about 87% or about 30% of the time in an earlier analysis of around 550 of the donors. Most TCR sequences were observed very rarely across donors, whereas some public TCRs were present in many individuals. Presence/absence analyses assumed roughly uniform sequencing depth across donors, an assumption that may not hold. This cohort had only TCR beta chains sequenced, and the lack of alpha or paired-chain data limited which features could be detected. A later analysis found that most CMV-associated TCR beta chains appeared HLA-restricted, with HLA associations seemingly driven largely by CMV exposure. The only immune exposure information available for the cohort was CMV serostatus. Correlated functional status among segregating V segments might be attributable to linkage disequilibrium, but an unknown experimental factor could not be ruled out. When HLA alleles, especially DR and DQ, strongly co-occurred, attributing TCR associations to individual alleles was difficult. In both the original and validation cohorts, the classifier was reported to diagnose cytomegalovirus status with high specificity and sensitivity. A further reported finding was that TCR beta sequences accurately predicted the HLA-A and HLA-B alleles for most subjects in the first cohort. The authors suggested that the approach could potentially be extended to other disease states and immunological phenotypes. The study gave a list of 150 to 200 TCR beta chains associated with cytomegalovirus.

The receptor library was made with the immunoSEQ multiplex PCR assay. A mixture of 60 forward primers for TCR Vbeta segments and 13 reverse primers for TCR Jbeta segments was used in the multiplex PCR. Amplification of the CDR3 region of rearranged TCR beta genes was performed with a multiplex PCR assay on genomic DNA. The Illumina HiSeq System was used to sequence the amplified TCR beta libraries as 87-base-pair reads. In the authors' own workflow: A later analysis counted 75 million to 100 million unique TCR beta chains across the 500 to 850 repertoires, and roughly 11 million of these chains were shared by at least two donors. Raw reads were error-corrected and collapsed into unique sequences with a nearest-neighbor algorithm that merged closely related sequences to remove PCR and sequencing errors. To assign V, D and J gene segments, CDR3 sequences were aligned to IMGT reference sequences. For a sequence to be retained, at least a six-nucleotide match to both a V gene segment and a J gene segment was required. Rearrangements were classified as productive when the CDR3 lacked stop codons and remained in frame with V and J, and all other rearrangements were classified as non-productive. Following IMGT convention, CDR3 was defined as the stretch from the second conserved V-encoded cysteine to the conserved J-encoded phenylalanine. The earlier analysis of a few hundred of the donors excluded sequences that lacked an unambiguous match to a single V gene segment. An earlier analysis of 450 to 650 of the donors called V segments functional above 56.7% productive rearrangements and segregating when the between-donor standard deviation exceeded 5%. A statistical classification framework was developed to diagnose cytomegalovirus status using the catalog of TCR beta chain sequences. V and J gene assignment, in a later analysis, came from comparing TCR nucleotide sequences with IMGT/GENE-DB human TR gene sequences. Using the TCRdist pipeline, a later analysis assigned CDR3 sequences along with most-parsimonious VDJ recombination scenarios. A later analysis defined each TCR beta chain by its CDR3 amino acid sequence plus V-gene family, and excluded reads lacking a unique V-gene family. As a way to deal with suspected cross-contamination and a sequencing artifact, a later analysis dropped 450 to 600 nucleotide sequences that were highly shared and had low generation probability. In a later analysis, a clonal expansion index was calculated for each public chain from normalized within-repertoire ranks of inferred template counts. A later analysis computed generation probabilities with a VDJ recombination model fitted to out-of-frame rearrangements, and checked the results against IGoR. A later analysis scored TCR-TCR, TCR-HLA and TCR-CMV co-occurrence with hypergeometric tests, applying a repertoire-size bias correction to TCR pairs. A later analysis estimated false discovery rates by permuting HLA or CMV assignments 20 times. In a later analysis, co-occurring TCRs were grouped using DBSCAN, with TCRdist sequence similarity added in when clustering inside HLA-allele-positive subsets. Co-occurrence clustering excluded repertoires with fewer than 30,000 or more than 120,000 public chains, plus five with anomalous nucleotide sharing. TCRdb re-hosts the immuneACCESS table, in-frame sequences only. Its copies lack some clones; in the studies checked, an unresolved V gene accounts for under half of them, and the cause for the rest is not known. The V and J calls and clone size are taken from that table; D and trimming were inferred from the DNA. This sample comprises roughly 220,000 clones, roughly 84% of them detected only once. Of the sample, 1.7% is held by the ten largest clones.

V lost 6 bases and J lost 5 bases, and the count of bases not matched to a germline gene is 11. The germline V gene gives CDR1 as MDHEN and CDR2 as SYDVKM. The CDR3 runs 15 amino acids, cysteine and phenylalanine included. Only the CDR3 DNA is retained, 45 bases long and in frame from the first base. This receptor was taken from a man aged 50 to 59 in good health and CMV-seronegative. Recombination joined TRBV28 with TRBJ2-7; 9 bases in the middle match TRBD1. The sequencing input was PBMCs. In nucleotide form, the sequence is TGTGCCAGCAGCCGAACAGGGGGCAATAGCCACGAGCAGTACTTC. It specifies CASSRTGGNSHEQYF.